This T cell receptor (beta chain) appears in the sequencing data of a study of T cell responses to AZD1222 COVID-19 vaccine. The method was immunoSEQ multiplex PCR; TCRdb's version includes in-frame clones alone and lacks a portion of them. The sample records approximately 120,000 clones, around 87% being singletons. Germline V gene sequence: CDR1 SGHNT, CDR2 YYREEE (reference sequence). The CDR3 is 14 residues long. V shed 4 bases and J shed 0 bases, with 10 bases lying between them. The V gene is TRBV5-4, the J gene TRBJ1-2; no definite D call. The TCR was taken from an adult in good health. This specimen consisted of peripheral blood, obtained on day 0 of AZD1222 vaccination. CDR3 residues: CASSPGTANYGYTF. The CDR3 region has the DNA TGTGCCAGCAGCCCAGGAACAGCTAACTATGGCTACACCTTC.